This T cell receptor (beta chain) was found in a study of blood T cell repertoires in COVID-19. Across the whole study: Italy, Spain and the United States were the sources of the convalescent and acute COVID-19 samples. Sample material is recorded as cDNA or gDNA derived from T cells, B-cell-depleted T cells, or PBMCs.

Authors' analysis steps: Reference gene primer amplification gave estimated nucleated cell counts. Some clones are missing from TCRdb's copy, which holds only in-frame ones; the method was immunoSEQ multiplex PCR. V and J calls and clone size are as listed in that table; D and trimming were resolved from the DNA. Of approximately 6,600 clones detected, approximately 90% appear once; the ten largest clones hold less than 5%. CDR1 is SNHLY, CDR2 FYNNEI, per germline. V lost 9 bases and J lost 5, with 20 bases in between. This CDR3 spans 15 amino acids. The chain combines TRBV2 with TRBJ2-1; D is possibly TRBD2 (5 bases). This receptor was obtained from a man aged 80 or over with active COVID-19. Input material: peripheral blood. CDR3 coding DNA: TGTGCCAGTGGTGCGAGGGCTTTTACCGACAATGAGCAGTTCTTC. Its translation: CASGARAFTDNEQFF.